This TCR beta chain was recovered during a study of cytomegalovirus exposure and HLA in healthy donors. Study results and caveats: The classifier, whose performance was assessed in both the original and validation cohorts, reportedly diagnosed cytomegalovirus status with high specificity and sensitivity.

V shed 4 bases and J 5 bases; nucleotides not matched to a gene: 7. The CDR3 has 14 amino acids. Germline V gene lookup returns CDR1 SGHDT and CDR2 YYEEEE. A word on this clone: Its specificity is not known.

The PCR employed 60 Vbeta primers together with 13 Jbeta primers. The method was immunoSEQ multiplex PCR; TCRdb's version includes in-frame clones alone and lacks a portion of them. The repertoire holds 100,000 to 150,000 clones, with around 74% as singletons. The source of this sequence is a woman in her forties or fifties in good health and CMV-seropositive. The chain joins TRBV5-6 to TRBJ2-5, with TRBD2 matching over 8 bases. What was sequenced was PBMCs. The CDR3 DNA follows: TGTGCCAGCAGCGGCGGGGGGACCTGGGAGACCCAGTACTTC. Translation gives CASSGGGTWETQYF.